A single sample is the source of the 3 T cell receptor beta chains below, sequenced in a study of blood T cell repertoires in COVID-19. The table came from immunoSEQ multiplex PCR; TCRdb's copy has only in-frame clones and leaves some out. The profile shows 160,000 or so clones, roughly 93% of them singletons. The sequenced sample consisted of peripheral blood. The receptors here all came from an older woman with COVID-19, enrolled during active disease.

The rearrangement joins TRBV7-2 to TRBJ2-1, with TRBD2 matching 7 bases. After removal of 1 base from V and 4 bases from J, the junction contained 1 base not matched to a gene. The germline V gene encodes CDR1 SGHTA and CDR2 FQGNSA. This CDR3 is 14 amino acids long. DNA of the CDR3: TGTGCCAGCAGCTTAGAGCGGGGATACAATGAGCAGTTCTTC. Amino acids: CASSLERGYNEQFF.

V usage is TRBV5-5 and J usage is TRBJ2-3; tentative D call: TRBD2 (6 bases). Between the trimmed V and J ends, which lost 4 bases and 0 bases, there was a span of 12 bases. The V gene's germline CDR1 is SGHKS and CDR2 YYEKEE (reference sequence). The CDR3 is 15 residues long. CDR3 sequence reads: CASSPDGTSTDTQYF. The CDR3 nucleotides read TGTGCCAGCAGCCCGGACGGGACTAGCACAGATACGCAGTATTTT.

The genes are TRBV13 and TRBJ2-1, with 7 bases matching TRBD1. V was pared by 6 bases and J by 10 bases, with 12 bases of the junction left unmatched. The CDR3 sequence is 14 residues long. Germline CDR1 PRHDT, CDR2 FYEKMQ (reference sequence). CDR3 loop: CASSRFTGADEQFF. In nucleotides, the CDR3 is TGTGCCAGCAGTCGATTTACAGGGGCCGACGAGCAGTTCTTC.